This T cell receptor beta chain was retrieved from a study of T cells after yellow fever vaccination. This clonotype was picked up a small number of times. Template-switching 5'RACE yielded the TCR cDNA; a universal primer site and UMIs were added in the process. Each CDR3 protein gets one entry after TCRdb re-called the 5' RACE reads with MiXCR. The sample lists some 600,000 distinct CDR3 sequences, approximately 13% occurring once. The CDR3 contains 12 residues. The V gene lost 2 bases and the J gene lost 6 bases, with 10 bases spanning the gap. Germline CDR1 and CDR2: SQVTM and ANQGSEA. This sequence was found in a man aged 25-45 years who received the YFV17D yellow fever vaccine. The V and J genes are TRBV29-1 and TRBJ2-5, with a tentative D call TRBD1 (5 bases). The sequencing here drew on PBMCs, taken on the day of the yellow fever booster vaccination. CDR3 sequence (DNA): TGCAGCGTTGAACAGGGTAGGAAGACCCAGTACTTC. It specifies CSVEQGRKTQYF.